One and the same sample provided the 30 T cell receptor beta chains below, sequenced in a study of response to subunit inactivated influenza vaccine. TCRdb itself ran the RT-PCR reads through MiXCR, one entry per CDR3 protein. The sample has roughly 790,000 distinct CDR3 sequences; less than 25% are singletons. Here the sequenced sample was PBMCs from blood, taken 5 days after vaccination. The receptors stem from a man aged 50 to 59 who received an inactivated influenza vaccine.

V and J are TRBV5-4 and TRBJ2-1; D possibly corresponds to TRBD2 (6 bases). Germline V gene lookup returns CDR1 SGHNT and CDR2 YYREEE (reference sequence). This CDR3 is built from 16 residues. V gave up 4 bases and J gave up 0 bases, with 14 bases separating them. CDR3 residues: CASSTGRESSYNEQFF. The CDR3 DNA reads as TGTGCCAGCAGCACCGGACGGGAGAGCTCCTACAATGAGCAGTTCTTC.

The genes are TRBV12-3 or TRBV12-4 and TRBJ2-2; D is perhaps TRBD2 (6 bases). Trimming left V 6 bases short and J 1 base short, with 12 bases between. This CDR3 is 15 amino acids long. The CDR3 spells CASRPGTLNTGELFF. The CDR3, as DNA: TGTGCCAGCAGACCCGGGACTTTGAACACCGGGGAGCTGTTTTTT.

The chain has TRBV7-9 and TRBJ1-5, with a tentative D call TRBD1 (5 bases). The germline gives CDR1 SEHNR, CDR2 FQNEAQ (reference sequence). The germline V and J ends were trimmed by 3 bases and 5 bases, with 8 bases remaining between them. The CDR3 runs 13 residues. The CDR3 DNA sequence: TGTGCCAGCAGCTTCGACAGTTATCAGCCCCAGCATTTT. It is translated as CASSFDSYQPQHF.

V is TRBV9 and J is TRBJ2-3, with D maybe TRBD1 (5 bases). Per germline, CDR1 SGDLS and CDR2 YYNGEE. The CDR3 contains 16 residues. The V end lost 0 bases, the J end lost 1 base, and 12 bases lay between the germline ends. CDR3 nucleotides: TGTGCCAGCAGCGTAGTGTCAGGGCCCGGCACAGATACGCAGTATTTT. Protein sequence: CASSVVSGPGTDTQYF. Supplemented by reference TRBV9 and TRBJ2-3, the full variable domain reads DSGVTQTPKHLITATGQRVTLRCSPRSGDLSVYWYQQSLDQGLQFLIQYYNGEERAKGNILERFSAQQFPDLHSELNLSSLELGDSALYFCASSVVSGPGTDTQYFGPGTRLTVL.

This clonotype was found a few times. The rearrangement links TRBV24-1 to TRBJ2-2; 8 nucleotides align to TRBD1. This CDR3 is 17 amino acids long. The germline CDR1 and CDR2 sequences are KGHDR and SFDVKD. V was pared by 5 bases and J by 1 base, with 8 bases of the junction left unmatched. For the CDR3, the DNA is TGTGCCACCAGTGGACGGACAGGGAAGGGGAACACCGGGGAGCTGTTTTTT. Its protein is CATSGRTGKGNTGELFF.

This chain links TRBV4-2 with TRBJ2-5, with D possibly matching TRBD1 (6 bases). Germline CDR1 reads LGHNA; CDR2 reads YNFKEQ. V lost 0 bases, J lost 5 bases, and 13 bases lay in between. The CDR3 totals 15 residues. CDR3 sequence reads: CASSQDRQVSETQYF. The CDR3 DNA is TGTGCCAGCAGCCAAGACAGACAGGTCTCGGAGACCCAGTACTTC.

This clonotype was found a few times. The chain links TRBV10-3 to TRBJ2-1; maybe TRBD2 (7 bases). Germline loops: CDR1 ENHRY, CDR2 SYGVKD. V lost 3 bases to trimming and J lost 4 bases, with 10 bases between them. This CDR3 region has 14 residues. CDR3 loop: CAISDGGAYNEQFF. CDR3 sequence (DNA): TGTGCCATCAGTGATGGGGGGGCTTACAATGAGCAGTTCTTC.

This clonotype turned up a few times. The genes are TRBV6-5 and TRBJ2-7, with 16 bases matching TRBD2. Germline CDR1 is MNHEY and CDR2 is SVGAGI. V dropped 0 bases and J dropped 5; count of bases not matched to a gene: 7. This CDR3 region has 18 residues. CDR3 amino acids: CASSYSLQGLAGGNEQYF. CDR3 nucleotides: TGTGCCAGCAGTTACTCATTGCAGGGACTAGCGGGAGGGAACGAGCAGTACTTC.

This clonotype has a handful of counts. This chain links TRBV2 with TRBJ1-2, with D tentatively TRBD1 (5 bases). This CDR3 contains 14 residues. The germline CDR1 and CDR2 sequences are SNHLY and FYNNEI. V lost 6 bases to trimming and J lost 7 bases, with 18 bases between them. This CDR3 is CASSAGTQSGGYTF. CDR3 nucleotide sequence: TGTGCCAGCAGCGCCGGGACGCAGTCGGGTGGCTACACCTTC.

This clonotype was observed a few times. This rearrangement joins TRBV18 to TRBJ2-6, with D uncertain. The CDR3 is 14 amino acids. V shed 5 bases and J shed 0 bases, with 5 bases lying between them. CDR1 and CDR2 from the germline V gene are KGHSH and LQKENI. The CDR3 coding sequence is TGTGCCAGCTCAGGGAACTCTGGGGCCAACGTCCTGACTTTC. This translates into CASSGNSGANVLTF.

The sample holds many counts of this clonotype. The chain couples TRBV7-2 to TRBJ1-2; D is undetermined. Germline V gene data show CDR1 as SGHTA and CDR2 as FQGNSA. The CDR3 has 13 residues. Trimming cost V 2 bases and J 3 bases, with 7 bases left between them. The CDR3 sequence is CASSLTADYGYTF. The CDR3 nucleotides read TGTGCCAGCAGCTTAACGGCAGACTATGGCTACACCTTC.

J is TRBJ2-5 and V is TRBV11-3; the D gene is possibly TRBD1 (7 bases). V lost 3 bases and J 5 bases, leaving 16 bases between the germline ends. This CDR3 is 15 amino acids long. Germline lookup yields CDR1 SGHNT and CDR2 YENEEA. The CDR3 DNA reads TGTGCCAGCAGCTTCAGCAGGGGGGCCTTTGAGACCCAGTACTTC. Encoded protein: CASSFSRGAFETQYF.

In the case of this clonotype: A read error is likely, as this CDR3 ends without the conserved phenylalanine or tryptophan. The rearrangement uses TRBV29-1 and TRBJ2-1, with TRBD1 matching 9 bases. The CDR3 contains 12 residues. V lost 2 bases, J lost 9 bases, and 2 bases stayed unmatched. The germline gives CDR1 SQVTM, CDR2 ANQGSEA. Written as DNA, the CDR3 is TGCAGCGTTGAAACAGGGGGCAGTGAGCAGTTCTTG. Protein product: CSVETGGSEQFL.

The chain has TRBV20-1 and TRBJ2-3; TRBD2 might be the D (7 bases). The CDR3 sequence is 13 residues long. CDR1 is DFQATT and CDR2 is SNEGSKA in the germline V gene (reference sequence). Trimming removed 3 bases at V and 5 bases at J, with 12 bases between. CDR3 protein: CSASWGGQDTQYF. In DNA form, the CDR3 reads TGCAGTGCTAGTTGGGGGGGCCAAGATACGCAGTATTTT.

This clonotype has a handful of counts. The chain links TRBV29-1 to TRBJ1-2; D remains ambiguous. Germline loops: CDR1 SQVTM, CDR2 ANQGSEA. V was pared by 4 bases and J by 2 bases, with 11 bases between. The CDR3 is made up of 13 amino acids. CDR3 nucleotides: TGCAGCGTTGCCAGCGGGCCGAACTATGGCTACACCTTC. Its protein is CSVASGPNYGYTF.

The chain uses TRBV7-9 and TRBJ2-2; TRBD1 matches at 7 bases. CDR3 length: 16 residues. J gave up 0 bases and V 7 bases, and 8 bases lay outside the gene matches. Germline assignment: CDR1 SEHNR and CDR2 FQNEAQ (reference sequence). In DNA, the CDR3 is TGTGCCAGCAACCCGGAACAGGGGCCGAACACCGGGGAGCTGTTTTTT. Amino acid sequence: CASNPEQGPNTGELFF.

The rearrangement uses TRBV7-2 and TRBJ2-7, with D perhaps matching TRBD1 (6 bases). Germline V gives CDR1 SGHTA, CDR2 FQGNSA. Trimming took off 5 bases at V and 3 bases at J, with 17 bases between the two ends. The CDR3 contains 15 residues. The CDR3 DNA follows: TGTGCCAGCAGCACAGATAGTGGGGGCCTCTACGAGCAGTACTTC. Amino acids: CASSTDSGGLYEQYF.

The genes are TRBV4-3 and TRBJ2-1; 10 nucleotides agree with TRBD2. CDR1 and CDR2 from the germline V gene are LGHNA and YSLEER. This CDR3 spans 16 amino acids. With 0 bases clipped from V and 9 bases from J, the junction kept 8 bases outside the gene matches. The chain's CDR3 is CASSQEGAGGPVEQFF. DNA of the CDR3: TGCGCCAGCAGCCAAGAAGGAGCGGGAGGGCCGGTTGAGCAGTTCTTC.

The chain couples TRBV20-1 to TRBJ2-7; TRBD1 is a possible D gene (7 bases). The CDR3 length is 12 residues. Trimming left V 7 bases short and J 1 base short, with 11 bases between. Germline CDR1 reads DFQATT; CDR2 reads SNEGSKA (reference sequence). CDR3 region: CSGAGGSYEQYF. DNA for the CDR3: TGCAGTGGGGCAGGGGGGTCCTACGAGCAGTACTTC.

The chain uses TRBV4-2 and TRBJ2-7; 14 nucleotides line up with TRBD2. CDR3 size: 16 residues. Germline V gives CDR1 LGHNA, CDR2 YNFKEQ. V lost 3 bases to trimming and J lost 4 bases; unmatched junction nucleotides: 5. The CDR3: CASSQGGLAGEYEQYF. In nucleotides, the CDR3 is TGTGCCAGCAGCCAGGGGGGACTAGCGGGAGAGTACGAGCAGTACTTC.

This clonotype was counted a few times. The chain combines TRBV5-1 with TRBJ2-1; D is unresolved. Trimming cost V 0 bases and J 0 bases, with 7 bases left between them. Per the germline V gene, CDR1 is SGHRS and CDR2 is YFSETQ. The CDR3 covers 15 residues. The DNA for the CDR3 is TGCGCCAGCAGCTTGGAATCCGGCTCCTACAATGAGCAGTTCTTC. Translation gives CASSLESGSYNEQFF.

The chain recombines TRBV4-1 with TRBJ2-2; D remains unclear. The CDR3 consists of 16 residues. Germline lookup yields CDR1 MGHRA and CDR2 YSYEKL. Trimming cost V 1 base and J 6 bases, with 15 bases left between them. The CDR3 region has the DNA TGCGCCAGCAGCCAAGGGTCCAGTCTCACCGCCGGGGAGCTGTTTTTT. Amino acids: CASSQGSSLTAGELFF.

This clonotype appeared a few times. At one of its ends the junction is not consistent with the germline gene, which may arise from a read error. The chain carries TRBV7-2 and TRBJ1-2; D is possibly TRBD1 (6 bases). The CDR3 runs to 15 residues. Per the germline V gene, CDR1 is SGHTA and CDR2 is FQGNSA. The CDR3 DNA reads TGTGCCAGCAGCGATAGAAGGACAGAGGATATTCGTTTGGCCTTC. This gives the protein CASSDRRTEDIRLAF.

The chain is built from TRBV24-1 and TRBJ2-1; possible D gene TRBD1, 6 bases. The CDR3 is 15 residues long. With 1 base removed from V and 9 bases from J, the gap between germline ends came to 15 bases. Per germline, CDR1 KGHDR and CDR2 SFDVKD. CDR3 sequence reads: CATSDFVGGKSEQFF. The CDR3 region has the DNA TGTGCCACCAGTGATTTCGTAGGGGGAAAGAGTGAGCAGTTCTTC.

Only a few counts were recorded for this clonotype. This chain joins TRBV6-5 and TRBJ2-2; TRBD2 matches 10 bases. The V and J ends lost 4 bases and 2 bases, in that order; junction bases with no gene match: 4. Germline values: CDR1 MNHEY, CDR2 SVGAGI. This CDR3 comprises 16 residues. The CDR3 protein is CASSSGLAINTGELFF. The CDR3, as DNA: TGTGCCAGCAGTTCGGGACTAGCGATAAACACCGGGGAGCTGTTTTTT.

In this sample, this clonotype turned up a few times. The chain employs TRBV7-2 and TRBJ2-7; D uncertain. V lost 4 bases and J 5 bases, leaving 18 bases between the germline ends. Germline V CDR1 and CDR2: SGHTA, FQGNSA. The CDR3 has 15 residues. The DNA of the CDR3 is TGTGCCAGCAGCTCCGACGTGCGCACGCCCAACGAGCAGTACTTC. This encodes CASSSDVRTPNEQYF.

This chain uses TRBV5-1 with TRBJ2-2; 7 bases align to TRBD1. The CDR3 sequence is 16 residues long. Trimming cost V 4 bases and J 4 bases; bases outside gene matches: 10. Germline V gene data show CDR1 as SGHRS and CDR2 as YFSETQ. Here the CDR3 reads CASSIRTGGITGELFF. DNA of the CDR3: TGCGCCAGCAGCATACGGACAGGTGGGATCACCGGGGAGCTGTTTTTT. The complete variable domain, with remaining parts taken from reference TRBV5-1 and TRBJ2-2, reads KAGVTQTPRYLIKTRGQQVTLSCSPISGHRSVSWYQQTPGQGLQFLFEYFSETQRNKGNFPGRFSGRQFSNSRSEMNVSTLELGDSALYLCASSIRTGGITGELFFGEGSRLTVL.

This clonotype was recorded many times. The CDR3 DNA follows: TGTGCCAGCAGCTTAGCGTACAGCACAGATACGCAGTATTTT. Protein product: CASSLAYSTDTQYF. The rearrangement links TRBV7-2 to TRBJ2-3; D not certain. The CDR3 has 14 residues. The ends were cut back, 0 bases at V and 0 bases at J, with 4 bases in the middle. Germline-derived CDR1 and CDR2 are SGHTA and FQGNSA.

This clonotype showed up just a few times. The chain is built from TRBV28 and TRBJ1-1, with unresolved D. The CDR3 has 13 amino acids. V dropped 10 bases and J dropped 0 bases, with 12 bases sitting between them. CDR1 and CDR2 from the germline V gene are MDHEN and SYDVKM. Here the CDR3 reads CAIRPVMNTEAFF. For the CDR3, the DNA is TGTGCCATCCGTCCGGTCATGAACACTGAAGCTTTCTTT. Full variable domain (outside the CDR3, taken from reference TRBV28 and TRBJ1-1): DVKVTQSSRYLVKRTGEKVFLECVQDMDHENMFWYRQDPGLGLRLIYFSYDVKMKEKGDIPEGYSVSREKKERFSLILESASTNQTSMYLCAIRPVMNTEAFFGQGTRLTVV.

This clonotype appeared a few times. The chain joins TRBV4-2 to TRBJ2-7; the D gene is possibly TRBD2 (6 bases). Germline loops: CDR1 LGHNA, CDR2 YNFKEQ. V dropped 0 bases and J dropped 4 bases, with 19 bases sitting between them. This CDR3 contains 17 residues. The CDR3 sequence: CASSQEAAAGGWYEQYF. The CDR3 bases are TGTGCCAGCAGCCAAGAGGCGGCAGCGGGTGGGTGGTACGAGCAGTACTTC.